The table lists the clone carrying this T cell receptor (beta chain) with a count of one. Assay used: immunoSEQ multiplex PCR; TCRdb lists only in-frame clones, some missing. The sample includes tens of thousands of clones, about 94% of them seen just once. This entry comes from a study of blood T cell repertoires in COVID-19. As for the study in general: T cells, B-cell-depleted T cells, or PBMCs supplied cDNA or gDNA.

Germline V gene lookup returns CDR1 SNHLY and CDR2 FYNNEI. The CDR3 length is 15 residues. V lost 7 bases, J lost 1 base, and 10 bases stayed unmatched. Specimen: peripheral blood. The chain employs TRBV2 and TRBJ2-7; TRBD1 matches at 7 bases. This clonotype was obtained from a man between 70 and 80 years old with active COVID-19. CDR3 residues: CASTSQGGSSYEQYF. Here the CDR3 DNA reads TGTGCCAGCACGTCCCAAGGGGGCTCTTCCTACGAGCAGTACTTC.